This TCR beta chain is from a study of tumor-infiltrating lymphocytes in oesophageal squamous cell carcinoma. Germline V gene data show CDR1 as SGHVS and CDR2 as FNYEAQ. V was cut by 5 bases and J by 1 base, with 13 bases left in between. The CDR3 contains 15 residues. TCRdb reprocessed the PCR reads with MiXCR, giving one entry per CDR3 protein. The sample lists 9,000 to 13,000 distinct CDR3 sequences, about 60% occurring once. The TCR was taken from a male donor with esophageal squamous cell carcinoma. Sequenced input: esophageal tumor tissue. This chain links TRBV7-6 with TRBJ2-3; possibly TRBD2 for D (6 bases). CDR3 sequence reads: CASSLRGRGTDTQYF. The CDR3, as DNA: TGTGCCAGCAGCCTGCGGGGAAGGGGCACAGATACGCAGTATTTT. Full variable domain (remainder filled in from reference TRBV7-6 and TRBJ2-3): GAGVSQSPRYKVTKRGQDVALRCDPISGHVSLYWYRQALGQGPEFLTYFNYEAQQDKSGLPNDRFSAERPEGSISTLTIQRTEQRDSAMYRCASSLRGRGTDTQYFGPGTRLTVL.